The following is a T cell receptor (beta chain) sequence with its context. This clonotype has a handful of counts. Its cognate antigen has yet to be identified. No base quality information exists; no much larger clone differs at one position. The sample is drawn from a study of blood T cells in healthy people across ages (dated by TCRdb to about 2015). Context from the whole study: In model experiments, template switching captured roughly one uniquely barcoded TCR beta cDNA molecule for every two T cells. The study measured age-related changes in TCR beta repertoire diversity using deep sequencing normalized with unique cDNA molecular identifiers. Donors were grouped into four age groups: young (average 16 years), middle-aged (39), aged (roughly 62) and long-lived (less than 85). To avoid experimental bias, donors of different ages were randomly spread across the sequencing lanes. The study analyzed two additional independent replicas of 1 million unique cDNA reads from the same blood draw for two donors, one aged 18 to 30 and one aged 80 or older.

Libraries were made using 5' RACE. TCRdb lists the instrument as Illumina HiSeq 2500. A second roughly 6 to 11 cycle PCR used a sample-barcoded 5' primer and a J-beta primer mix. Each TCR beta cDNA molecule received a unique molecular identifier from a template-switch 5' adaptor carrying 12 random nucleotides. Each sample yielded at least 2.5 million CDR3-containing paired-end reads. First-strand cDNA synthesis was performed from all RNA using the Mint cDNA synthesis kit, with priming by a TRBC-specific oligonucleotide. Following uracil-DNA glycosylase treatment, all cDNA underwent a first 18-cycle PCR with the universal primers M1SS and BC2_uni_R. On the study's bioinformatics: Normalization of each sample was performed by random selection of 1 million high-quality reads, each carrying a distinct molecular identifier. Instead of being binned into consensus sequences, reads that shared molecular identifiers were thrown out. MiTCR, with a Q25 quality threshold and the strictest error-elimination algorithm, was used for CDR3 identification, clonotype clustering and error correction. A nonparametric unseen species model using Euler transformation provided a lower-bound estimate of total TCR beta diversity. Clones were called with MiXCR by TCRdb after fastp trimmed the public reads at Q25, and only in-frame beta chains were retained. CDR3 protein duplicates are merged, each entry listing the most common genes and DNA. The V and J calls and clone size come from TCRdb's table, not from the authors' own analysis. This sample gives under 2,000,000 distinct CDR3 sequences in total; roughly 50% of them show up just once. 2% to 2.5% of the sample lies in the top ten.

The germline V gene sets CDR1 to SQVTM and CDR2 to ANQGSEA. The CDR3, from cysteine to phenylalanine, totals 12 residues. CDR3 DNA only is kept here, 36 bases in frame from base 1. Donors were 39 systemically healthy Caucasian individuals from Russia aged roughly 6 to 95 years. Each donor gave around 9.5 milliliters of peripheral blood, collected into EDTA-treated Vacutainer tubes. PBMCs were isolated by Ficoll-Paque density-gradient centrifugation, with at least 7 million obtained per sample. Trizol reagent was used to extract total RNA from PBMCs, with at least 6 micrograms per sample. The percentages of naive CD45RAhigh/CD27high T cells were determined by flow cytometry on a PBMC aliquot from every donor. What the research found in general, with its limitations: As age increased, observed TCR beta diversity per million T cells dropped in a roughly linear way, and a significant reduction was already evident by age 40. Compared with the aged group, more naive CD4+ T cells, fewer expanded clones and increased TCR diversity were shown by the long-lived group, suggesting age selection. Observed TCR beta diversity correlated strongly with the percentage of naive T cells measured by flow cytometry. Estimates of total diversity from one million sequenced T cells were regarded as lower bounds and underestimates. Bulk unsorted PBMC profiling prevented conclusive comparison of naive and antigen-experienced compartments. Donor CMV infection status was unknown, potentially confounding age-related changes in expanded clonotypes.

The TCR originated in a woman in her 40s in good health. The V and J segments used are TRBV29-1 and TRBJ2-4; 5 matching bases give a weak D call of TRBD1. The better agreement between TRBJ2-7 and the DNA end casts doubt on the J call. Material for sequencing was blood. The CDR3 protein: CSVVSGLNEQYF. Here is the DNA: TGCAGCGTTGTTTCAGGGTTAAACGAGCAGTACTTC.